This passage covers 32 T cell receptor beta chains from one sample sequenced in a study of blood T cell repertoires in COVID-19. The table came from immunoSEQ multiplex PCR; TCRdb's copy has only in-frame clones and leaves some out. The table records about 330,000 clones, roughly 86% of them present only once. Sequencing was performed on peripheral blood. These receptors came from a woman in her 50s with acute or convalescent COVID-19.

This clone was seen just once. The chain couples TRBV15 to TRBJ2-5, with 9 bases lining up with TRBD2. Germline loops: CDR1 LNHNV, CDR2 YYDKDF (reference sequence). Trimming took 3 bases from V and 9 from J; bases not matched to a gene: 8. This CDR3 comprises 14 residues. The CDR3 loop is CATSRRGGARSQYF. For the CDR3, the DNA is TGTGCCACCAGCAGGCGGGGGGGGGCGCGTTCCCAGTACTTC.

The chain links TRBV7-3 to TRBJ2-1; perhaps TRBD2 as D (5 bases). The CDR3 has 19 residues. The V end was cut by 1 base, the J end by 0 bases, with 19 bases between. Germline V gene lookup returns CDR1 SGHTA and CDR2 FQGTGA. CDR3 region: CASSLNPSSGASSYNEQFF. CDR3 bases: TGTGCCAGCAGCTTAAACCCCTCCAGCGGAGCTAGCTCCTACAATGAGCAGTTCTTC. Supplemented by reference TRBV7-3 and TRBJ2-1, the full variable domain reads GAGVSQTPSNKVTEKGKYVELRCDPISGHTALYWYRQSLGQGPEFLIYFQGTGAADDSGLPNDRFFAVRPEGSVSTLKIQRTERGDSAVYLCASSLNPSSGASSYNEQFFGPGTRLTVL.

This chain's CDR3 is CASRGEGRGTETQYF. The DNA for the CDR3 is TGTGCCAGCAGAGGAGAAGGGAGGGGTACGGAGACCCAGTACTTC. The rearrangement links TRBV7-2 to TRBJ2-5; the match to TRBD2 covers 7 bases. V was pared by 6 bases and J by 5 bases, with 12 bases of the junction left unmatched. This CDR3 contains 15 residues. Germline V lookup: CDR1 SGHTA, CDR2 FQGNSA.

This chain connects TRBV6-2 or TRBV6-3 to TRBJ1-2, with TRBD1 matching over 8 bases. Germline CDR1 is MNHEY and CDR2 is SVGEGT. The CDR3 is 16 amino acids. The V gene end was trimmed by 0 bases and the J gene end by 4 bases; junction bases not matched to a gene: 7. The DNA of the CDR3 is TGTGCCAGCAGTTACTCGGGGGCAGGGGGCCTCTATGGCTACACCTTC. Protein sequence: CASSYSGAGGLYGYTF.

The chain has TRBV9 and TRBJ1-2; 12 bases match TRBD1. V lost 2 bases, J lost 4 bases, and 3 bases stayed unmatched. Germline V gene data show CDR1 as SGDLS and CDR2 as YYNGEE. The length of the CDR3 is 15 residues. CDR3 loop: CASSVGGQGAYGYTF. DNA for the CDR3: TGTGCCAGCAGCGTGGGGGGACAGGGGGCCTATGGCTACACCTTC.

This chain links TRBV28 with TRBJ2-5, with 9 bases identical to TRBD2. This CDR3 is built from 16 residues. V was clipped by 4 bases and J by 4 bases; unmatched bases: 10. Germline V lookup: CDR1 MDHEN, CDR2 SYDVKM. The CDR3 coding sequence is TGTGCCAGCAGTTCCCCACTAGCGGGCCGGGGAGAGACCCAGTACTTC. Protein product: CASSSPLAGRGETQYF.

The chain links TRBV2 to TRBJ2-7, with D perhaps matching TRBD1 (6 bases). CDR1 and CDR2 (germline): SNHLY, FYNNEI. The ends were cut back, 10 bases at V and 0 bases at J, with 13 bases in the middle. The CDR3 is made up of 13 amino acids. The CDR3 DNA reads as TGTGCCACCAGGGACATACGCTCCTACGAGCAGTACTTC. Residues: CATRDIRSYEQYF.

The chain employs TRBV12-3 or TRBV12-4 and TRBJ2-7; possible D gene TRBD1, 5 bases. The ends were cut back, 7 bases at V and 3 bases at J, with 10 bases in the middle. The CDR3 runs 12 residues. This CDR3 reads CASKSDSYEQYF. The CDR3, as DNA: TGTGCCAGCAAAAGCGACAGCTACGAGCAGTACTTC.

CDR3 region: CASRGRGGLFF. The CDR3, as DNA: TGTGCCAGCAGGGGAAGGGGGGGCCTGTTTTTT. The chain recombines TRBV6-5 with TRBJ1-4; weak D call: TRBD1 (6 bases). CDR1 and CDR2 from the germline V gene are MNHEY and SVGAGI. The V and J ends lost 6 bases and 14 bases respectively, with 13 bases between them. There are 11 residues in the CDR3.

The table lists this clone with a few counts. This chain links TRBV27 with TRBJ2-7, with 10 bases fitting TRBD1. The V gene's germline CDR1 is MNHEY and CDR2 SMNVEV (reference sequence). The CDR3 spans 16 residues. J was trimmed by 5 bases and V by 7 bases; bases with no gene match: 14. CDR3 protein: CASIRRLRDRGHEQYF. CDR3 coding DNA: TGTGCCAGCATCCGGCGCCTACGGGACAGGGGACACGAGCAGTACTTC.

The V call is TRBV4-2, the J call TRBJ1-2, with a tentative D call TRBD1 (5 bases). Germline V gives CDR1 LGHNA, CDR2 YNFKEQ. V was trimmed by 0 bases and J by 1 base, leaving 9 bases between them. The CDR3 has 15 residues. Here the CDR3 reads CASSQEWGVNYGYTF. The DNA of the CDR3 is TGTGCCAGCAGCCAAGAATGGGGGGTTAACTATGGCTACACCTTC.

The chain recombines TRBV5-1 with TRBJ2-1, with D maybe TRBD2 (6 bases). With 0 bases removed from V and 7 bases from J, the gap between germline ends came to 17 bases. Germline CDR1 reads SGHRS; CDR2 reads YFSETQ. The CDR3 runs to 16 residues. Here the CDR3 reads CASSLAGTGVGNEQFF. CDR3 nucleotides: TGCGCCAGCAGCTTGGCCGGGACGGGGGTTGGGAATGAGCAGTTCTTC. The whole variable domain, filled in from reference TRBV5-1 and TRBJ2-1, reads KAGVTQTPRYLIKTRGQQVTLSCSPISGHRSVSWYQQTPGQGLQFLFEYFSETQRNKGNFPGRFSGRQFSNSRSEMNVSTLELGDSALYLCASSLAGTGVGNEQFFGPGTRLTVL.

A few counts support this clone. This chain connects TRBV7-9 to TRBJ2-7; TRBD2 aligns across 9 bases. The trim removed 6 bases at V and 4 bases at J, leaving 10 bases unmatched. The CDR3 covers 15 residues. Looked up from germline, CDR1 is SEHNR and CDR2 is FQNEAQ (reference sequence). CDR3 bases: TGTGCCAGCAGTCGGGACACTAGCGGGCTTTACGAGCAGTACTTC. The encoded protein is CASSRDTSGLYEQYF. Looking up the rest from reference TRBV7-9 and TRBJ2-7 gives the full variable domain: DTGVSQNPRHKITKRGQNVTFRCDPISEHNRLYWYRQTLGQGPEFLTYFQNEAQLEKSRLLSDRFSAERPKGSFSTLEIQRTEQGDSAMYLCASSRDTSGLYEQYFGPGTRLTVT.

V is TRBV4-3 and J is TRBJ1-2; TRBD1 agrees at 9 bases. Germline CDR1 and CDR2: LGHNA and YSLEER. The V segment lost 4 bases and the J segment 3 bases; nucleotides outside the gene matches: 6. This CDR3 is built from 15 residues. The chain's CDR3 is CASSPRQGVDYGYTF. DNA for the CDR3: TGCGCCAGCAGCCCGCGACAGGGGGTGGACTATGGCTACACCTTC.

V gene TRBV5-4 combines with J gene TRBJ1-2; D is perhaps TRBD1 (6 bases). Germline-derived CDR1 and CDR2 are SGHNT and YYREEE (reference sequence). Trimming shortened V by 0 bases and J by 7 bases, and 13 bases separated the two germline ends. The CDR3 consists of 14 residues. Here the CDR3 DNA reads TGTGCCAGCAGCTTGGGACAGGACCGCGGTGGCTACACCTTC. Residues: CASSLGQDRGGYTF.

The genes are TRBV7-2 and TRBJ2-1, with 9 positions matching TRBD2. This CDR3 comprises 15 residues. J gave up 0 bases and V 5 bases, and 2 bases lay outside the gene matches. Germline V gene lookup returns CDR1 SGHTA and CDR2 FQGNSA. The CDR3 coding sequence is TGTGCCAGCAGCAGACTAGCGGCCTCCTACAATGAGCAGTTCTTC. Its translation is CASSRLAASYNEQFF.

The gene calls are TRBV7-6 and TRBJ2-1; a weak D match, TRBD2 (6 bases). The CDR3 extends over 15 amino acids. V lost 3 bases and J lost 3, with 12 bases in between. Germline V lookup: CDR1 SGHVS, CDR2 FNYEAQ. DNA for the CDR3: TGTGCCAGCAGCTTCGGGGTTAGCGGCTACAATGAGCAGTTCTTC. Translated: CASSFGVSGYNEQFF. Complete variable domain (other parts from reference TRBV7-6 and TRBJ2-1): GAGVSQSPRYKVTKRGQDVALRCDPISGHVSLYWYRQALGQGPEFLTYFNYEAQQDKSGLPNDRFSAERPEGSISTLTIQRTEQRDSAMYRCASSFGVSGYNEQFFGPGTRLTVL.

The chain carries TRBV19 and TRBJ2-3; possibly TRBD1 for D (6 bases). Germline values: CDR1 LNHDA, CDR2 SQIVND (reference sequence). The CDR3 covers 16 residues. Trimming shortened V by 6 bases and J by 5 bases, and 21 bases separated the two germline ends. The CDR3 region has the DNA TGTGCCAGTAGCGATTTTGAACGTTGGGGGCGAGATACGCAGTATTTT. Translated: CASSDFERWGRDTQYF.

This clone was detected only a few times. The rearrangement joins TRBV7-2 to TRBJ2-1; unclear D gene. In germline, CDR1 is SGHTA, CDR2 FQGNSA. This CDR3 has 13 residues. V gave up 0 bases and J gave up 3 bases, with 3 bases separating them. In nucleotides, the CDR3 is TGTGCCAGCAGCTTAGCTAGCTACAATGAGCAGTTCTTC. This sequence encodes CASSLASYNEQFF.

CDR3 region: CATSRGPSSSYEQYF. For the CDR3, the DNA is TGTGCCACCAGCAGAGGTCCTTCGAGCTCCTACGAGCAGTACTTC. This chain uses TRBV15 with TRBJ2-7; D unresolved. Trimming removed 1 base from V and 0 bases from J, with 10 bases in between. CDR3 size: 15 residues. CDR1 LNHNV and CDR2 YYDKDF come from the germline V gene (reference sequence). The full variable domain, its missing parts supplied by reference TRBV15 and TRBJ2-7, is DAMVIQNPRYQVTQFGKPVTLSCSQTLNHNVMYWYQQKSSQAPKLLFHYYDKDFNNEADTPDNFQSRRPNTSFCFLDIRSPGLGDTAMYLCATSRGPSSSYEQYFGPGTRLTVT.

The chain combines TRBV3-1 (or the pseudogene TRBV3-2) with TRBJ1-2; TRBD1 is a possible D gene (5 bases). The germline gives CDR1 LGHDT, CDR2 YNNKEL (reference sequence). V was shortened by 8 bases and J by 6 bases, with 13 bases between the two germline ends. The CDR3 contains 12 residues. The chain's CDR3 is CASSNWGDGYTF. CDR3 sequence (DNA): TGTGCCAGCTCCAATTGGGGGGATGGCTACACCTTC.

The chain links TRBV3-1 (or the pseudogene TRBV3-2) to TRBJ1-2, with D perhaps matching TRBD1 (6 bases). Trimming pared 1 base from V and 7 bases from J, leaving 13 bases between. This CDR3 contains 14 residues. CDR1 is LGHDT and CDR2 is YNNKEL in the germline V gene (reference sequence). CDR3: CASSQGPGAVGYTF. In nucleotides, the CDR3 is TGTGCCAGCAGCCAAGGACCAGGGGCCGTTGGCTACACCTTC.

This chain uses TRBV6-4 with TRBJ1-2; 12 bases line up with TRBD1. The germline V gene has CDR1 MRHNA and CDR2 SNTAGT. The junction had 4 bases not matched to a gene; V was cut back by 3 bases and J by 8 bases. This CDR3 comprises 14 residues. The CDR3 bases are TGTGCCAGCAGTGAAGGGACAGGGGGCTTAGGCTACACCTTC. Its protein is CASSEGTGGLGYTF.

The V gene is TRBV24-1, the J gene TRBJ1-5; 11 positions agree with TRBD1. The CDR3 runs 15 residues. The germline gives CDR1 KGHDR, CDR2 SFDVKD. With V trimmed by 3 bases and J by 6 bases, 3 bases remained unmatched. The CDR3: CATSDTGTGGQPQHF. CDR3 bases: TGTGCCACCAGTGATACCGGGACAGGGGGTCAGCCCCAGCATTTT.

This chain connects TRBV5-1 to TRBJ2-7; possible D gene TRBD1, 6 bases. The germline gives CDR1 SGHRS, CDR2 YFSETQ. This CDR3 is 14 amino acids long. Trimming stripped 4 bases from V and 6 bases from J, with 17 bases between. The CDR3 spells CASSLPYRAGEQYF. Written as DNA, the CDR3 is TGCGCCAGCAGCCTCCCTTACAGGGCCGGCGAGCAGTACTTC.

This chain links TRBV21-1 with TRBJ1-4; TRBD1, the table's D call, lacks a check against the DNA. TRBV21-1 is given as a pseudogene. CDR3 length: 10 amino acids. The CDR3 spells CASSKRQLFF. CDR3 DNA sequence: TGTGCCAGCAGCAAGAGACAGCTGTTTTTT.

The DNA of the CDR3 is TGTGCCAGCAGCTTACAGGGGGCCATGAATAGCAATCAGCCCCAGCATTTT. This codes for CASSLQGAMNSNQPQHF. V usage is TRBV4-2 and J usage is TRBJ1-5, with 9 bases matching TRBD1. V was clipped by 5 bases and J by 0 bases; unmatched bases: 8. CDR1 is LGHNA and CDR2 is YNFKEQ in the germline V gene. The CDR3 has 17 amino acids.

The chain is built from TRBV6-1 and TRBJ2-7; maybe TRBD1 (6 bases). Germline lookup yields CDR1 MNHNS and CDR2 SASEGT. V dropped 2 bases and J dropped 0 bases, with 11 bases sitting between them. The CDR3 contains 15 residues. CDR3 sequence reads: CASSELDRSSYEQYF. Here the CDR3 DNA reads TGTGCCAGCAGTGAACTGGACAGAAGCTCCTACGAGCAGTACTTC.

This clone has a handful of counts. The chain couples TRBV29-1 to TRBJ1-2, with 8 positions matching TRBD1. CDR1 SQVTM and CDR2 ANQGSEA come from the germline V gene. The CDR3 spans 12 residues. V lost 4 bases and J lost 2; bases outside the gene matches: 0. The CDR3 sequence is CSVGTGNYGYTF. For the CDR3, the DNA is TGCAGCGTTGGGACAGGGAACTATGGCTACACCTTC. Full variable domain (rest looked up from reference TRBV29-1 and TRBJ1-2): SAVISQKPSRDICQRGTSLTIQCQVDSQVTMMFWYRQQPGQSLTLIATANQGSEATYESGFVIDKFPISRPNLTFSTLTVSNMSPEDSSIYLCSVGTGNYGYTFGSGTRLTVV.

The chain links TRBV18 to TRBJ2-1, with a tentative D call TRBD1 (7 bases). Germline V lookup: CDR1 KGHSH, CDR2 LQKENI. V lost 3 bases, J lost 9 bases, and 18 bases lay in between. This CDR3 region has 15 residues. CDR3 in amino acids: CASSPRQGGEAEQFF. In DNA form, the CDR3 reads TGTGCCAGCTCACCCAGACAGGGTGGGGAGGCTGAGCAGTTCTTC.

Note on this clone: The identical CDR3 is also encoded by other nucleotide sequences in the sample. This CDR3 reads CATSEPGTSGYNEQFF. The CDR3 nucleotides read TGTGCCACCAGTGAACCCGGGACTAGCGGTTACAATGAGCAGTTCTTC. V is TRBV24-1 and J is TRBJ2-1, with TRBD2 matching over 11 bases. Germline trimming cut 4 bases from V and 4 bases from J; bases unmatched to any gene: 5. Germline V gene data show CDR1 as KGHDR and CDR2 as SFDVKD. This CDR3 is built from 16 residues.

The rearrangement uses TRBV5-5 and TRBJ1-1; D perhaps matches TRBD1 (6 bases). Germline assignment: CDR1 SGHKS and CDR2 YYEKEE (reference sequence). The CDR3 contains 15 residues. V was trimmed by 4 bases and J by 1 base, leaving 14 bases between them. CDR3 loop: CASSPPGTQNTEAFF. As DNA, the CDR3 is TGTGCCAGCAGCCCACCCGGGACACAGAACACTGAAGCTTTCTTT.